This T cell receptor beta chain originates from a study of radiotherapy plus CTLA-4 blockade in lung cancer. Patients with chemo-refractory metastatic non-small-cell lung cancer received focal radiation plus CTLA-4 blockade with ipilimumab. Method: immunoSEQ multiplex PCR; TCRdb's copy keeps in-frame clones and lacks some. This sample has fewer than 150,000 clones, with nearly 80% found just once. CDR1 is MGHRA and CDR2 is YSYEKL in the germline V gene. The CDR3 spans 19 residues. The chain couples TRBV4-1 to TRBJ2-5; 8 bases align to TRBD1. The J call could be wrong; TRBJ2-7 is a better fit for the DNA end. The TCR originated in a human donor with non-small cell lung cancer who had a partial response to radiotherapy plus ipilimumab. Specimen: peripheral blood, collected from a patient treated with radiotherapy plus ipilimumab. DNA for the CDR3: TGCGCCAGCAGCCAAGAAGGGGGCCAGGGGGCAGCCCCCTCCTACGAGCAGTACTTC. Protein: CASSQEGGQGAAPSYEQYF.